The sequence of this T cell receptor (beta chain) was determined in a study of T cells after yellow fever vaccination. Whole-study findings and limits: The secondary response peaked faster, at day 5 versus 15, but was weaker. The bulk population could contribute abundant contaminating clonotypes to FACS-sorted repertoires. Detected again after the booster were most primary-vaccination clones, at roughly 95% CD4 and about 89% CD8.

The TCR cDNA carried a universal primer site and UMIs from 5'RACE template switching. TCRdb redid the calling of the 5' RACE reads with MiXCR, one entry per CDR3 protein. Seen here are 200,000 to 250,000 distinct CDR3 sequences, around 3.1% observed once, and the top ten hold around 3%. This clonotype was seen ten or more times. Its antigen is as yet unknown. The length of the CDR3 is 16 residues. CDR1 KGHSH and CDR2 LQKENI come from the germline V gene. V was clipped by 5 bases and J by 10 bases, with 23 bases between them. The sample here was CD4+ T cells sorted from PBMCs, taken 10 days after the yellow fever booster vaccination. The receptor's source is a man younger than 35 who received the YFV17D yellow fever vaccine. The genes are TRBV18 and TRBJ1-4; D perhaps matches TRBD1 (5 bases). The CDR3 sequence is CASSLERSDSFGKLFF. CDR3 in DNA: TGTGCCAGCTCATTGGAAAGGAGTGACAGTTTTGGAAAACTGTTTTTT.